Below, 16 T cell receptor beta chains from the same sample are listed, as sequenced in a study of CD8+CD57+ T cells in acquired aplastic anemia. By flow cytometry, patients selected for sequencing had shown an expansion of CD8+CD57+ cells. The study profiled TCR beta VDJ and CDR3 using genomic DNA as template. TCRdb redid the calling of the reads with MiXCR, one entry per CDR3 protein. The profile covers about 180,000 distinct CDR3 sequences, with about half appearing a single time and about 2% taken by the ten largest. Sequencing input: sorted CD4+, CD8+, or CD8+CD57+ T cells (not recorded which) from PBMCs. These receptors all stem from a human donor with aplastic anemia.

The chain carries TRBV2 and TRBJ2-1; 9 bases align to TRBD1. The CDR3 covers 13 residues. Germline V gives CDR1 SNHLY, CDR2 FYNNEI. The J segment lost 9 bases and the V segment lost 4 bases, leaving 4 bases of the junction unmatched. In DNA form, the CDR3 reads TGTGCCAGCAGTGGCCGGACAGGGGCTGAGCAGTTCTTC. Amino acids: CASSGRTGAEQFF.

This clonotype was observed at least ten times. The chain links TRBV3-1 to TRBJ1-6; D is ambiguous. The V end was cut by 1 base, the J end by 9 bases, with 7 bases between. Looked up from germline, CDR1 is LGHDT and CDR2 is YNNKEL (reference sequence). The CDR3 spans 13 residues. The CDR3 DNA follows: TGTGCCAGCAGCCAAGTACAACGTTCACCCCTCCACTTT. Its protein product is CASSQVQRSPLHF.

V gene TRBV30 combines with J gene TRBJ1-2, with 8 bases lining up with TRBD1. The germline CDR1 and CDR2 sequences are GTSNPN and SVGIG (reference sequence). This CDR3 is built from 13 residues. V trimming: 0 bases; J trimming: 8 bases; junction bases outside the gene matches: 5. As DNA, the CDR3 is TGTGCCTGGAGTGTCCAGACAGGGGCCGGCTACACCTTC. It encodes CAWSVQTGAGYTF.

This clonotype appeared many times. CDR3 DNA sequence: TGTGCCAGTAGCCCATTCGAAACCACGGGCCACGAGCAGTACTTC. The encoded protein is CASSPFETTGHEQYF. The gene calls are TRBV19 and TRBJ2-7; D gene ambiguous. This CDR3 contains 15 residues. Germline V gives CDR1 LNHDA, CDR2 SQIVND (reference sequence). V lost 6 bases to trimming and J lost 5 bases, with 20 bases between them.

In its sample, this clonotype was seen a few times. The rearrangement joins TRBV7-9 to TRBJ2-1; no clear D gene. CDR1 is SEHNR and CDR2 is FQNEAQ in the germline V gene (reference sequence). CDR3 length: 12 residues. V was pared by 4 bases and J by 8 bases, with 9 bases between. DNA of the CDR3: TGTGCCAGCAGCTCCCATTGGGATGAGCAGTTCTTC. Protein: CASSSHWDEQFF.

This clonotype came up many times. The rearrangement links TRBV20-1 to TRBJ2-7; TRBD1 is a possible D gene (7 bases). CDR1 and CDR2 from the germline V gene are DFQATT and SNEGSKA (reference sequence). The CDR3 consists of 13 residues. Trimming removed 3 bases from V and 1 base from J, with 10 bases in between. CDR3 sequence: CSASSGGSYEQYF. DNA of the CDR3: TGCAGTGCTAGCTCAGGGGGGTCCTACGAGCAGTACTTC.

There are a few counts of this clonotype. A much larger clone is a single base away; this may be a read error. The V call is TRBV5-1, the J call TRBJ1-1, with 8 bases fitting TRBD1. The CDR3 has 15 amino acids. The germline CDR1 and CDR2 sequences are SGHRS and YFSETQ. CDR3: CANSGGQVLNTEAFF. Written as DNA, the CDR3 is TGCGCCAACAGCGGGGGACAGGTACTGAACACTGAAGCTTTCTTT.

There are many counts of this clonotype. This rearrangement joins TRBV5-1 to TRBJ2-7, with D tentatively TRBD1 (6 bases). Germline V gene data show CDR1 as SGHRS and CDR2 as YFSETQ. This CDR3 spans 14 amino acids. Deletions cut 0 bases from V and 2 bases from J, with 9 bases between. CDR3 loop: CASSLAQGAYEQYF. The CDR3 DNA reads as TGCGCCAGCAGCTTGGCACAGGGCGCCTACGAGCAGTACTTC.

As regards this clonotype: Given a much more abundant clone one base away, this may be a read error. J is TRBJ1-5 and V is TRBV9; D might be TRBD1 (5 bases). V was cut by 0 bases and J by 2 bases, with 12 bases left in between. Germline V lookup: CDR1 SGDLS, CDR2 YYNGEE. This CDR3 has 16 amino acids. The CDR3 sequence is CASSVGPQVGNQPQHF. In DNA form, the CDR3 reads TGTGCCAGCAGCGTAGGCCCACAGGTGGGCAATCAGCCCCAGCATTTT.

This clonotype was counted at least ten times. The chain joins TRBV20-1 to TRBJ2-1; possible D gene TRBD2, 5 bases. V was shortened by 7 bases and J by 5 bases, with 9 bases between the two germline ends. From germline, CDR1 is DFQATT and CDR2 SNEGSKA (reference sequence). This CDR3 region has 11 residues. The CDR3 sequence: CSGQRNNEQFF. The DNA of the CDR3 is TGCAGTGGTCAGCGGAACAATGAGCAGTTCTTC.

There are many counts of this clonotype. The chain employs TRBV2 and TRBJ2-7; 11 bases are a match to TRBD1. This CDR3 is 14 amino acids long. V lost 7 bases to trimming and J lost 2 bases; unmatched junction nucleotides: 4. Germline V gene lookup returns CDR1 SNHLY and CDR2 FYNNEI. The CDR3 coding sequence is TGTGCCAGCACCCGGACAGGGGGCCCCTACGAGCAGTACTTC. Translating gives CASTRTGGPYEQYF.

V usage is TRBV7-2 and J usage is TRBJ2-5, with 10 nucleotides matching TRBD2. Germline CDR1 reads SGHTA; CDR2 reads FQGNSA. Trimming at V came to 5 bases and at J to 8 bases, leaving 5 bases not matched to a gene. This CDR3 has 13 residues. The CDR3 DNA reads TGTGCCAGCAGCACCGCTAGCGGGGGTACCCAGTACTTC. It is translated as CASSTASGGTQYF.

This chain connects TRBV29-1 to TRBJ1-5, with TRBD1 identical over 7 bases. This CDR3 contains 14 residues. The germline CDR1 and CDR2 sequences are SQVTM and ANQGSEA. Trimming at V came to 6 bases and at J to 3 bases, leaving 8 bases not matched to a gene. The DNA of the CDR3 is TGCAGCGTGGGCATGGGACAGTTCAATCAGCCCCAGCATTTT. It is translated as CSVGMGQFNQPQHF. Combining the CDR3 with reference TRBV29-1 and TRBJ1-5 gives the whole variable domain SAVISQKPSRDICQRGTSLTIQCQVDSQVTMMFWYRQQPGQSLTLIATANQGSEATYESGFVIDKFPISRPNLTFSTLTVSNMSPEDSSIYLCSVGMGQFNQPQHFGDGTRLSIL.

CDR3 nucleotides: TGCAGTGCTTCGACGACGGGGAGCTCCTACAATGAGCAGTTCTTC. This encodes CSASTTGSSYNEQFF. This chain links TRBV20-1 with TRBJ2-1; tentatively, D is TRBD2 (5 bases). Trimming cost V 5 bases and J 0 bases, with 14 bases left between them. Germline CDR1 reads DFQATT; CDR2 reads SNEGSKA (reference sequence). This CDR3 region has 15 residues.

The rearrangement uses TRBV7-2 and TRBJ2-5; 10 bases agree with TRBD1. V was clipped by 5 bases and J by 5 bases; unmatched bases: 5. There are 14 residues in the CDR3. Per the germline V gene, CDR1 is SGHTA and CDR2 is FQGNSA. CDR3: CASSPDRGRETQYF. CDR3 in DNA: TGTGCCAGCAGCCCGGACAGGGGGAGGGAGACCCAGTACTTC.

This clonotype was seen at least ten times. This chain uses TRBV10-3 with TRBJ2-7; TRBD1 is a possible D gene (5 bases). This CDR3 region has 14 residues. The V and J ends lost 6 bases and 3 bases respectively, with 15 bases between them. Looked up from germline, CDR1 is ENHRY and CDR2 is SYGVKD. CDR3 in amino acids: CAIREKGQRYEQYF. The CDR3 DNA reads TGTGCCATCAGAGAAAAGGGGCAGCGCTACGAGCAGTACTTC.